A selection of T cell receptor beta chains follows, all from one sample in a study of monozygotic twins with cystic fibrosis. Using immunoSEQ multiplex PCR, the repertoire was profiled, and TCRdb retains in-frame clones only, with some absent. The top ten hold approximately 0.8% of the sample, which has about 35,000 clones, just over 65% seen once. Sequenced material: blood. All receptors derive from a girl between 10 and 17 years old with cystic fibrosis. The CDR3 runs from the conserved cysteine through the conserved F or W. The D gene is left open where the match is weak. Only part of the rows carry a size: once, few, many, or a class if the clone is expanded.

TGTGCCAGCAGCAGGGGGTCTAATGAAAAACTGTTTTTT | CASSRGSNEKLFF | - | once | TRBJ1-4 | TRBV7-2
TGTGCCACGCAAGGCGGGAGACCCGATGAGCAGTTCTTC | CATQGGRPDEQFF | TRBD2 | - | TRBJ2-1 | TRBV15
TGTGCCAGCTCACCACGGTCAGGGGCAGGGCTCGACAATGAGCAGTTCTTC | CASSPRSGAGLDNEQFF | - | - | TRBJ2-1 | TRBV18
TGTGCCAGCTCACTACGGACAGCGAACACCGGGGAGCTGTTTTTT | CASSLRTANTGELFF | - | few | TRBJ2-2 | TRBV18
TGTGCCAGCAGCCGACAGGGACTGAACACTGAAGCTTTCTTT | CASSRQGLNTEAFF | TRBD1 | - | TRBJ1-1 | TRBV6-6
TGCGCCAGCAGCCAAGCGTCCGGGCCCCCCTACGAGCAGTACTTC | CASSQASGPPYEQYF | - | - | TRBJ2-7 | TRBV4-1
TGTGCCAGCAGCCCCGGGACAGGGGATGTTACGCAGTATTTT | CASSPGTGDVTQYF | TRBD1 | - | TRBJ2-3 | TRBV7-9
TGTGCCAGCAGCGCAGGAGGGGACATGAACACTGAAGCTTTCTTT | CASSAGGDMNTEAFF | - | few | TRBJ1-1 | TRBV9
TGTGCCAGCAGCCAAGTAGCGGGAGCCCCGAGATTCGAGCAGTTCTTC | CASSQVAGAPRFEQFF | TRBD2 | - | TRBJ2-1 | TRBV4-2
TGTGCCAGCAGCTTAGTGTCGAGCGAAGGGTCAGACACCTTC | CASSLVSSEGSDTF | - | - | TRBJ1-2 | TRBV7-2
TGTGCCAGCAGGCGACTAGCCACCTACGAGCAGTACTTC | CASRRLATYEQYF | TRBD2 | - | TRBJ2-7 | TRBV6-5
TGTGCCAGCAGCTTGACCGGACGATCCATCTCTGGAAACACCATATATTTT | CASSLTGRSISGNTIYF | - | few | TRBJ1-3 | TRBV7-8
TGCGCCAGCAGCCAAGAGTTGGGTGAGCAGTTCTTC | CASSQELGEQFF | - | - | TRBJ2-1 | TRBV4-3